This passage covers 6 T cell receptor beta chains from one sample sequenced in a study of technical replicates of blood from four donors. Profiled with immunoSEQ multiplex PCR; TCRdb holds only in-frame clones, not every one. This repertoire shows approximately 75,000 clones, roughly 92% found once; its top ten account for around 0.37%. Sample: T cells isolated from PBMCs. Receptors were obtained from a human donor in good health.

This sequence joins TRBV4-3 and TRBJ1-2; 7 nucleotides match TRBD1. Germline lookup yields CDR1 LGHNA and CDR2 YSLEER. V was clipped by 0 bases and J by 7 bases; unmatched bases: 8. This CDR3 has 15 residues. The CDR3 loop is CASSQDRRGHLGYTF. The CDR3 DNA reads TGCGCCAGCAGCCAAGATCGGAGGGGGCACCTTGGCTACACCTTC.

The chain couples TRBV27 to TRBJ2-7; tentatively, D is TRBD1 (5 bases). CDR3 length: 11 amino acids. Trimming shortened V by 9 bases and J by 3 bases, and 9 bases separated the two germline ends. Germline V gene data show CDR1 as MNHEY and CDR2 as SMNVEV (reference sequence). Here the CDR3 reads CASGAYYEQYF. CDR3 DNA sequence: TGTGCCAGTGGGGCCTACTACGAGCAGTACTTC.

The CDR3 nucleotides read TGTGCCTGGAGTGTACAGGGAGAGACCCAGTACTTC. It translates to CAWSVQGETQYF. The chain links TRBV30 to TRBJ2-5; a possible D gene is TRBD1 (6 bases). The CDR3 contains 12 residues. CDR1 is GTSNPN, CDR2 SVGIG, per germline (reference sequence). Trimming cost V 0 bases and J 4 bases, with 6 bases left between them.

The chain has TRBV2 and TRBJ1-5; D is perhaps TRBD1 (6 bases). Germline CDR1 and CDR2: SNHLY and FYNNEI. This CDR3 comprises 15 residues. V lost 3 bases and J 4 bases, leaving 13 bases between the germline ends. The DNA for the CDR3 is TGTGCCAGCAGTGAGGGCCAGGGGTGGAATCAGCCCCAGCATTTT. Its protein product is CASSEGQGWNQPQHF.

This clone was detected only a few times. V and J are TRBV6-6 and TRBJ1-1, with 7 bases lining up with TRBD1. Germline assignment: CDR1 MNHNY and CDR2 SVGAGI (reference sequence). The V segment lost 7 bases and the J segment 3 bases; nucleotides outside the gene matches: 8. There are 14 residues in the CDR3. CDR3 coding DNA: TGTGCCAGCACCACTTTCACAGGGGACACTGAAGCTTTCTTT. It is translated as CASTTFTGDTEAFF.

This clone was counted only a few times. V gene TRBV11-2 combines with J gene TRBJ1-2; 9 nucleotides align to TRBD1. Unmatched junction bases numbered 5, after V lost 0 bases and J lost 6 bases. The CDR3 sequence is 15 residues long. In germline, CDR1 is SGHAT, CDR2 FQNNGV. The CDR3 reads CASSLDLTGGHGYTF. The CDR3 DNA reads TGTGCCAGCAGCTTAGATTTGACAGGGGGGCATGGCTACACCTTC.